The rows below give T cell receptor beta chains drawn from one sample of a study of blood T cells in healthy people across ages. TCRdb fed the 5' RACE reads into MiXCR, producing one record per CDR3 protein. This table has about 1.1 million distinct CDR3 sequences, around two fifths appearing once. Sequencing input: blood. The source is a man younger than 30 in good health. The CDR3 runs from the conserved cysteine through the conserved F or W. The D gene is left open where the match is weak. Clone size, where shown, is once, few, many, or a class for clones that have expanded.

d_call | clone_size | cdr3_length | j_call | v_call | cdr3_aa | cdr3_nt
TRBD2 | - | 20 | TRBJ2-1 | TRBV12-3/TRBV12-4 | CASSSGGPPALAGGPGEQFF | TGTGCCAGCAGTTCTGGGGGCCCCCCAGCTCTAGCGGGGGGGCCGGGCGAGCAGTTCTTC
TRBD2 | - | 13 | TRBJ2-1 | TRBV30 | CAWDSGGYNEQFF | TGTGCCTGGGACAGCGGGGGCTACAATGAGCAGTTCTTC
TRBD1 | - | 18 | TRBJ1-6 | TRBV28 | CASSVDRGSGAYNSPLHF | TGTGCCAGCAGTGTGGACAGGGGGTCTGGGGCCTATAATTCACCCCTCCACTTT
TRBD2 | - | 14 | TRBJ2-3 | TRBV12-3/TRBV12-4 | CASSLTLAGDTQYF | TGTGCCAGCAGTTTAACGCTAGCGGGAGATACGCAGTATTTT
- | - | 14 | TRBJ1-5 | TRBV29-1 | CSVVLGAGNQPQHF | TGCAGCGTTGTGTTGGGGGCTGGCAATCAGCCCCAGCATTTT
- | - | 13 | TRBJ1-5 | TRBV2 | CASATGLNQPQHF | TGTGCCAGTGCGACAGGACTAAATCAGCCCCAGCATTTT
TRBD1 | few | 17 | TRBJ2-1 | TRBV11-2 | CASSLGPGTGKYNEQFF | TGTGCCAGCAGCTTAGGTCCCGGGACAGGGAAGTACAATGAGCAGTTCTTC
- | - | 13 | TRBJ1-2 | TRBV7-3 | CVSSLSQGYGYTF | TGTGTCAGCAGCTTAAGTCAGGGCTATGGCTACACCTTC
TRBD2 | few | 17 | TRBJ2-3 | TRBV9 | CASSVARETSGTDTQYF | TGTGCCAGCAGCGTAGCCCGTGAGACTAGCGGCACAGATACGCAGTATTTT
- | - | 15 | TRBJ1-2 | TRBV20-1 | CSARDPLAGDYGYTF | TGCAGTGCTAGAGATCCGTTGGCAGGGGACTATGGCTACACCTTC